The rows below give T cell receptor beta chains drawn from one sample of a study of beta chain features in type 1 diabetes. The protocol was immunoSEQ multiplex PCR, while the TCRdb copy is restricted to in-frame clones and leaves out a portion. The table shows some 300,000 clones, with approximately 8% occurring only once. Sequenced material: central memory CD4+ T cells from blood. These receptors came from a woman aged 18-29 years in good health. The CDR3 runs from the conserved cysteine through the conserved F or W. A D gene is named only where the DNA matches it firmly. A clone size is listed for some rows: how often the clone was seen (once, few, many), or a class if it is expanded.

j_call: TRBJ1-2; clone_size: few; v_call: TRBV7-2; d_call: -; cdr3_nt: TGTGCCAGCAGCATGAGACAGTTTGCCAACTATGGCTACACCTTC; cdr3_aa: CASSMRQFANYGYTF
j_call: TRBJ2-7; clone_size: many; v_call: TRBV7-8; d_call: -; cdr3_nt: TGTGCCAGCAGCCCCGGGGGTCCCTCCTACGAGCAGTACTTC; cdr3_aa: CASSPGGPSYEQYF
j_call: TRBJ1-6; clone_size: -; v_call: TRBV18; d_call: -; cdr3_nt: TGTGCCAGCTCACCTGACAGAGACTCACCCCTCCACTTT; cdr3_aa: CASSPDRDSPLHF
j_call: TRBJ2-3; clone_size: -; v_call: TRBV5-1; d_call: -; cdr3_nt: TGCGCCAGCAGCCTTAGCACAGATACGCAGTATTTT; cdr3_aa: CASSLSTDTQYF
j_call: TRBJ2-5; clone_size: few; v_call: TRBV7-9; d_call: TRBD2; cdr3_nt: TGTGCCAGCAGCTCGCCGGTGGTAGCGGGAGTGGAGACCCAGTACTTC; cdr3_aa: CASSSPVVAGVETQYF
j_call: TRBJ2-1; clone_size: -; v_call: TRBV2; d_call: TRBD2; cdr3_nt: TGTGCCAGCAGTTTGACTAGCGGGAGAGCAGTTGAGCAGTTCTTC; cdr3_aa: CASSLTSGRAVEQFF
j_call: TRBJ1-6; clone_size: few; v_call: TRBV2; d_call: -; cdr3_nt: TGTGCCAGCAGTGAAACCACAGGGTACAATTCACCCCTCCACTTT; cdr3_aa: CASSETTGYNSPLHF
j_call: TRBJ2-2; clone_size: few; v_call: TRBV4-2; d_call: TRBD1; cdr3_nt: TGTGCCAGCAGCCAACCAGGGGGGAACACCGGGGAGCTGTTTTTT; cdr3_aa: CASSQPGGNTGELFF
j_call: TRBJ2-7; clone_size: many; v_call: TRBV6-1; d_call: -; cdr3_nt: TGTGCCAGCAGTGGTGCAGGGAAGCCCTACGAGCAGTACTTC; cdr3_aa: CASSGAGKPYEQYF
j_call: TRBJ1-1; clone_size: -; v_call: TRBV7-8; d_call: TRBD1; cdr3_nt: TGTGCCAGCAGCACGAAGACAGGGTGGACTGAAGCTTTCTTT; cdr3_aa: CASSTKTGWTEAFF
j_call: TRBJ1-1; clone_size: -; v_call: TRBV18; d_call: -; cdr3_nt: TGTGCCAGCTCACCAGCACAGCGGAACACTGAAGCTTTCTTT; cdr3_aa: CASSPAQRNTEAFF
j_call: TRBJ2-5; clone_size: -; v_call: TRBV27; d_call: -; cdr3_nt: TGTGCCAGCAGGGGGCAGGCAGGGCTGACCCAGTACTTC; cdr3_aa: CASRGQAGLTQYF
j_call: TRBJ1-3; clone_size: -; v_call: TRBV30; d_call: -; cdr3_nt: TGTGCCTGGTTCAGGAGCGGAAGAAACACCATATATTTT; cdr3_aa: CAWFRSGRNTIYF
j_call: TRBJ2-5; clone_size: -; v_call: TRBV7-2; d_call: TRBD2; cdr3_nt: TGTGCCAGCAGCCAGAGCGGGAGTACTCGTGAGACCCAGTACTTC; cdr3_aa: CASSQSGSTRETQYF
j_call: TRBJ2-1; clone_size: -; v_call: TRBV5-4; d_call: TRBD2; cdr3_nt: TGTGCCAGCAGCTTGGAGCTAGCGGGCAAGGAGCAGTTCTTC; cdr3_aa: CASSLELAGKEQFF
j_call: TRBJ2-2; clone_size: few; v_call: TRBV7-2; d_call: -; cdr3_nt: TGTGCCAGCAGTCGAAAGATGGGCGGGGGCGCCGGGGAGCTGTTTTTT; cdr3_aa: CASSRKMGGGAGELFF
j_call: TRBJ1-1; clone_size: -; v_call: TRBV5-6; d_call: TRBD1; cdr3_nt: TGTGCCAGCAGGGACAGGGATAGCACTGAAGCTTTCTTT; cdr3_aa: CASRDRDSTEAFF
j_call: TRBJ2-5; clone_size: few; v_call: TRBV14; d_call: TRBD1; cdr3_nt: TGTGCCAGCAGCCACGGGACAGTAGAAGAGACCCAGTACTTC; cdr3_aa: CASSHGTVEETQYF
j_call: TRBJ1-3; clone_size: -; v_call: TRBV28; d_call: -; cdr3_nt: TGTGCCAGCAGTTGGCAGGGCTCTGGAAACACCATATATTTT; cdr3_aa: CASSWQGSGNTIYF
j_call: TRBJ1-1; clone_size: -; v_call: TRBV13; d_call: -; cdr3_nt: TGTGCCAGCAGTGGGGCTGAAAGTGGGGAAGCTTTCTTT; cdr3_aa: CASSGAESGEAFF
j_call: TRBJ1-2; clone_size: few; v_call: TRBV5-6; d_call: -; cdr3_nt: TGTGCCAGCAGCCGACGGCTCAAACTTAACTATGGCTACACCTTC; cdr3_aa: CASSRRLKLNYGYTF
j_call: TRBJ2-3; clone_size: few; v_call: TRBV19; d_call: TRBD1; cdr3_nt: TGTGCCAGTAGCACACAGGGGTACGGGGATACGCAGTATTTT; cdr3_aa: CASSTQGYGDTQYF